This T cell receptor (beta chain) was sequenced during a study of blood T cell repertoires in COVID-19. At the level of the study: Specimens from acute and convalescent COVID-19 originated in the United States, Italy and Spain.

Methods used by the authors: Estimated nucleated cell counts came from reference gene primer amplification. Clones were read by immunoSEQ multiplex PCR, and TCRdb kept only the in-frame ones, dropping some. D and trimming come from the DNA, and the V and J calls and clone size come from that table. The table records 190,000 or so clones, about 83% of them present only once. The junction had 8 bases not matched to a gene; V was cut back by 6 bases and J by 7 bases. The CDR3 has 13 residues. The germline V gene has CDR1 MNHEY and CDR2 SVGAGI. The chain links TRBV6-5 to TRBJ1-1; 7 nucleotides agree with TRBD1. Material for sequencing was peripheral blood. The TCR was taken from a man aged 55-75 years who had recovered from COVID-19. CDR3 residues: CASSATGASEAFF. CDR3 sequence (DNA): TGTGCCAGCAGCGCAACAGGGGCGAGTGAAGCTTTCTTT.